Following are 9 T cell receptor beta chains from one sample sequenced in a study of cytomegalovirus exposure and HLA in healthy donors. Vbeta (60) and Jbeta (13) primers were used in the PCR. Clones were read by immunoSEQ multiplex PCR, and TCRdb kept only the in-frame ones, dropping some. This sample has 100,000 or so clones; more than 60% occur once, and the top ten carry 4% to 5.5%. The material sequenced was PBMCs. These receptors all stem from a woman aged 18-30 years in good health and CMV-seropositive.

J is TRBJ1-4 and V is TRBV5-1; the D gene is possibly TRBD1 (6 bases). From germline, CDR1 is SGHRS and CDR2 YFSETQ. The CDR3 has 14 amino acids. V was trimmed by 0 bases and J by 8 bases, leaving 11 bases between them. Written as DNA, the CDR3 is TGCGCCAGCAGCTTGGCTGGGGGCCAGGAAAAACTGTTTTTT. Residues: CASSLAGGQEKLFF.

In this sample, this clone turned up a few times. The J gene is TRBJ2-1, the V gene TRBV6-1; D unclear. Trimming left V 3 bases short and J 14 bases short, with 8 bases between. CDR1 and CDR2 (germline): MNHNS, SASEGT. The CDR3 has 10 amino acids. For the CDR3, the DNA is TGTGCCAGCAGTGACAGTTTCGAGTTCTTC. Translated, it gives CASSDSFEFF.

V usage is TRBV19 and J usage is TRBJ1-1; D gene unclear. Trimming removed 2 bases from V and 0 bases from J, with 4 bases in between. Germline V lookup: CDR1 LNHDA, CDR2 SQIVND (reference sequence). This CDR3 comprises 13 residues. CDR3 sequence (DNA): TGTGCCAGTAGTATAACGGTGAACACTGAAGCTTTCTTT. It is translated as CASSITVNTEAFF.

The genes are TRBV7-2 and TRBJ2-3; maybe TRBD1 (6 bases). Trimming stripped 6 bases from V and 5 bases from J, with 6 bases between. CDR1 is SGHTA and CDR2 is FQGNSA in the germline V gene. CDR3 length: 11 residues. The CDR3 DNA reads as TGTGCCAGCAGGACAGGAGATACGCAGTATTTT. Protein sequence: CASRTGDTQYF.

The chain combines TRBV4-3 with TRBJ2-7; 11 bases are shared with TRBD2. There are 16 residues in the CDR3. V lost 1 base, J lost 4 bases, and 6 bases stayed unmatched. In germline, CDR1 is LGHNA, CDR2 YSLEER. The CDR3 sequence is CASSQVAGGGMYEQYF. In DNA form, the CDR3 reads TGCGCCAGCAGCCAAGTAGCGGGAGGGGGAATGTACGAGCAGTACTTC.

The chain uses TRBV28 and TRBJ2-7, with 9 bases aligning to TRBD1. The V gene's germline CDR1 is MDHEN and CDR2 SYDVKM. V shed 3 bases and J 9 bases; nucleotides not matched to a gene: 6. This CDR3 has 13 amino acids. The CDR3 here is CASSLEDRGWQYF. The CDR3 bases are TGTGCCAGCAGTTTGGAGGACAGGGGTTGGCAGTACTTC.

The chain has TRBV29-1 and TRBJ2-5; no clear D. Germline V gene lookup returns CDR1 SQVTM and CDR2 ANQGSEA. The CDR3 runs to 12 residues. V was shortened by 4 bases and J by 5 bases, with 11 bases between the two germline ends. CDR3 sequence reads: CSVVGRSETQYF. The CDR3 DNA reads TGCAGCGTTGTGGGCAGAAGTGAGACCCAGTACTTC.

This clone was observed a few times. The chain employs TRBV27 and TRBJ2-5; 7 bases are shared with TRBD1. The CDR3 has 15 residues. Germline loops: CDR1 MNHEY, CDR2 SMNVEV (reference sequence). V lost 4 bases and J lost 3; bases outside the gene matches: 8. CDR3 sequence (DNA): TGTGCCAGCAGTTCCGAAACGGGACAGAAAGAGACCCAGTACTTC. It yields the protein CASSSETGQKETQYF.

This chain connects TRBV5-4 to TRBJ1-1, with D tentatively TRBD1 (5 bases). Per the germline V gene, CDR1 is SGHNT and CDR2 is YYREEE (reference sequence). The CDR3 loop spans 14 amino acids. With 2 bases removed from V and 2 bases from J, the gap between germline ends came to 10 bases. The CDR3 bases are TGTGCCAGCAGCTTTTTTACAGGCAACACTGAAGCTTTCTTT. Residues: CASSFFTGNTEAFF.